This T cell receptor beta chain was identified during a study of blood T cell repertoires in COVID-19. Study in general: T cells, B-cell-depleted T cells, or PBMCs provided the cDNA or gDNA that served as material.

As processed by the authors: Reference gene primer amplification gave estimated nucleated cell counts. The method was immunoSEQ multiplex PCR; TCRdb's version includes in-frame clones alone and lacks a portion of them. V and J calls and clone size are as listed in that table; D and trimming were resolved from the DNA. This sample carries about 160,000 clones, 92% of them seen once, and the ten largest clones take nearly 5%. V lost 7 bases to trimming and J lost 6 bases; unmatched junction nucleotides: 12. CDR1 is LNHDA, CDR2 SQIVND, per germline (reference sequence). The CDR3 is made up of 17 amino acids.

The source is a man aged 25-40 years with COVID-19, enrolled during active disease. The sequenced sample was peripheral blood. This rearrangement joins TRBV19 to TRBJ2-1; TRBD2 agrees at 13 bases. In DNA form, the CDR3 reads TGTGCCAGTACCGGACTAGCGGGAGTTGTGGGGTCCAATGAGCAGTTCTTC. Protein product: CASTGLAGVVGSNEQFF.